Below are 12 T cell receptor beta chains sequenced from a single sample in a study of blood T cell repertoires in COVID-19. Measured with immunoSEQ multiplex PCR; TCRdb has only the in-frame clones, and not every one. The table records around 58,000 clones, around four fifths of them present only once. The specimen sequenced was peripheral blood. The source is a human donor in a cohort sampled during active COVID-19.

The chain recombines TRBV4-2 with TRBJ2-1; 8 bases fit TRBD2. Germline assignment: CDR1 LGHNA and CDR2 YNFKEQ. V lost 1 base, J lost 8 bases, and 7 bases stayed unmatched. There are 15 residues in the CDR3. The CDR3 sequence: CASSQAPAGVDEQFF. The DNA of the CDR3 is TGTGCCAGCAGCCAAGCCCCAGCGGGGGTTGATGAGCAGTTCTTC.

This sequence joins TRBV4-3 and TRBJ1-5; TRBD1 agrees at 8 bases. Germline CDR1 and CDR2: LGHNA and YSLEER. The CDR3 runs 15 residues. V lost 2 bases to trimming and J lost 7 bases; unmatched junction nucleotides: 7. Here the CDR3 DNA reads TGCGCCAGCAGCCAACGGACAGGGTTTGACCAGCCCCAGCATTTT. Protein sequence: CASSQRTGFDQPQHF.

V is TRBV27 and J is TRBJ1-2; no clear D. From germline, CDR1 is MNHEY and CDR2 SMNVEV (reference sequence). Between the trimmed V and J ends, which lost 4 bases and 13 bases, there was a span of 16 bases. The length of the CDR3 is 12 residues. In DNA form, the CDR3 reads TGTGCCAGCAGTTCGCCCGACGGAGGTTTCACCTTC. Its translation is CASSSPDGGFTF.

The chain uses TRBV28 and TRBJ1-4, with D possibly being TRBD1 (6 bases). The CDR3 runs to 15 residues. Trimming pared 6 bases from V and 4 bases from J, leaving 15 bases between. The germline gives CDR1 MDHEN, CDR2 SYDVKM. The CDR3 bases are TGTGCCAGCAGCGAAGGGGGGAGGGTTAATGAAAAACTGTTTTTT. Its translation: CASSEGGRVNEKLFF.

V and J are TRBV18 and TRBJ2-2; D perhaps matches TRBD1 (5 bases). The CDR3 covers 18 residues. In germline, CDR1 is KGHSH, CDR2 LQKENI. V was cut by 2 bases and J by 5 bases, with 21 bases left in between. CDR3 sequence reads: CASSPFSPDAGLTGELFF. In nucleotides, the CDR3 is TGTGCCAGCTCACCATTTTCCCCAGATGCAGGGTTAACCGGGGAGCTGTTTTTT.

The chain couples TRBV5-1 to TRBJ1-1; D might be TRBD1 (5 bases). CDR1 SGHRS and CDR2 YFSETQ come from the germline V gene. The CDR3 extends over 15 amino acids. Between the trimmed V and J ends, which lost 4 bases and 0 bases, there was a span of 13 bases. The CDR3 here is CASSPRADMNTEAFF. The CDR3 nucleotides are TGCGCCAGCAGCCCTAGGGCGGACATGAACACTGAAGCTTTCTTT.

The chain links TRBV7-8 to TRBJ2-5; 7 bases line up with TRBD1. The CDR3 loop spans 15 amino acids. The V gene's germline CDR1 is SGHVS and CDR2 FQNEAQ. Trimming at V came to 3 bases and at J to 5 bases, leaving 9 bases not matched to a gene. The DNA of the CDR3 is TGTGCCAGCAGCTTGCTTCAGACAGGGTCCGAGACCCAGTACTTC. Translation: CASSLLQTGSETQYF. The full variable domain, its missing parts supplied by reference TRBV7-8 and TRBJ2-5, is GAGVSQSPRYKVAKRGQDVALRCDPISGHVSLFWYQQALGQGPEFLTYFQNEAQLDKSGLPSDRFFAERPEGSVSTLKIQRTQQEDSAVYLCASSLLQTGSETQYFGPGTRLLVL.

The V call is TRBV24-1, the J call TRBJ2-3, with 9 nucleotides matching TRBD1. This CDR3 comprises 16 residues. Germline CDR1 is KGHDR and CDR2 is SFDVKD. Trimming at V came to 4 bases and at J to 9 bases, leaving 13 bases not matched to a gene. CDR3 residues: CATSDRGGQGKETQYF. The CDR3 bases are TGTGCCACCAGTGACAGGGGGGGACAGGGTAAGGAGACGCAGTATTTT.

The V call is TRBV4-1, the J call TRBJ1-3; 7 positions agree with TRBD1. The germline V gene has CDR1 MGHRA and CDR2 YSYEKL. The CDR3 extends over 17 amino acids. The V segment lost 1 base and the J segment 4 bases; nucleotides outside the gene matches: 10. CDR3 loop: CASSQGRQGVEGNTIYF. CDR3 DNA sequence: TGCGCCAGCAGCCAAGGAAGACAGGGAGTAGAAGGAAACACCATATATTTT.

This rearrangement joins TRBV27 to TRBJ2-5; TRBD2 might be the D (7 bases). The V gene's germline CDR1 is MNHEY and CDR2 SMNVEV (reference sequence). The CDR3 has 13 residues. Deletions cut 5 bases from V and 4 bases from J, with 11 bases between. CDR3 protein: CASSHREGETQYF. Here the CDR3 DNA reads TGTGCCAGCAGTCACAGGGAGGGAGAGACCCAGTACTTC.

V and J are TRBV29-1 and TRBJ2-1, with TRBD2 matching 14 bases. In germline, CDR1 is SQVTM, CDR2 ANQGSEA. V lost 3 bases to trimming and J lost 7 bases; unmatched junction nucleotides: 8. The CDR3 extends over 16 amino acids. The CDR3 loop reads CSVEGLAGASGNEQFF. As DNA, the CDR3 is TGCAGCGTTGAGGGACTAGCGGGGGCGTCGGGGAATGAGCAGTTCTTC.

The rearrangement joins TRBV4-2 to TRBJ2-1; D unclear. Germline CDR1 is LGHNA and CDR2 is YNFKEQ. Between the trimmed V and J ends, which lost 1 base and 1 base, there was a span of 17 bases. The CDR3 spans 18 residues. CDR3 DNA sequence: TGTGCCAGCAGCCAAGTCCTTGCCAGGTCGTTATCCTACAATGAGCAGTTCTTC. This translates into CASSQVLARSLSYNEQFF.